The rows below give T cell receptor beta chains drawn from one sample of a study of Graves' ophthalmopathy and Graves' hyperthyroidism. TCRdb fed the multiplex PCR reads into MiXCR, producing one record per CDR3 protein. The table has fewer than 250,000 distinct CDR3 sequences, around 28% seen once. Sequencing used peripheral blood. All receptors derive from a man aged 50-59 years with Graves' ophthalmopathy. Both conserved end residues are part of each CDR3. A D gene is named only where the DNA matches it firmly. Expanded clones get a size class; other rows say once, few or many, or leave the size out.

>TRBJ2-5|TRBV30|many|-
CAWSVMGASETQYF
TGTGCCTGGAGTGTGATGGGGGCGTCAGAGACCCAGTACTTC
>TRBJ2-7|TRBV19|many|-
CASSIVGRSYEQYF
TGTGCCAGTAGTATAGTTGGCAGATCCTACGAGCAGTACTTC
>TRBJ2-5|TRBV12-3/TRBV12-4|-|-
CASSPVRETQYF
TGTGCCAGCAGCCCGGTCCGGGAGACCCAGTACTTC
>TRBJ1-5|TRBV6-5|many|-
CASSYSQLTGNNQPQHF
TGTGCCAGCAGTTACTCGCAACTGACAGGTAACAATCAGCCCCAGCATTTT
>TRBJ2-7|TRBV5-1|many|-
CASSLGLDEQYF
TGCGCCAGCAGCTTAGGACTCGACGAGCAGTACTTC
>TRBJ2-7|TRBV28|many|TRBD1
CASRPHGQGSVEQYF
TGTGCCAGCAGACCCCACGGACAGGGTTCGGTCGAGCAGTACTTC
>TRBJ2-7|TRBV12-3/TRBV12-4|many|-
CASSFGGMGSYEQYF
TGTGCCAGCAGTTTCGGCGGGATGGGGTCCTACGAGCAGTACTTC
>TRBJ1-1|TRBV19|many|-
CASSIRHTEAFF
TGTGCCAGTAGTATAAGGCACACTGAAGCTTTCTTT
>TRBJ1-6|TRBV19|many|-
CASSIPGLNNSPLHF
TGTGCCAGTAGTATACCCGGACTGAATAATTCACCCCTCCACTTT
>TRBJ2-1|TRBV28|many|-
CASTPQGGHEQFF
TGTGCCAGCACTCCTCAGGGGGGCCATGAGCAGTTCTTC
>TRBJ1-6|TRBV28|many|-
CASSLSPSSYNSPLHF
TGTGCCAGCAGTTTATCTCCGAGCTCCTATAATTCACCCCTCCACTTT
>TRBJ1-1|TRBV7-8|-|TRBD1
CASGTGLSNTEAFF
TGTGCCAGCGGGACAGGCTTAAGCAACACTGAAGCTTTCTTT
>TRBJ1-2|TRBV12-3/TRBV12-4|many|-
CASSLPATGNYGYTF
TGTGCCAGCAGTCTTCCAGCGACAGGAAACTATGGCTACACCTTC
>TRBJ1-1|TRBV11-2|many|-
CASSSRVGTEAFF
TGTGCCAGCAGCTCCAGGGTTGGGACTGAAGCTTTCTTT
>TRBJ2-7|TRBV6-5|many|TRBD1
CASRTGTGPGEQYF
TGTGCCAGCAGGACCGGGACAGGTCCAGGCGAGCAGTACTTC
>TRBJ2-7|TRBV4-2|many|TRBD2
CASSQDRIAGGWEQYF
TGTGCCAGCAGCCAAGATAGAATAGCGGGAGGTTGGGAGCAGTACTTC
>TRBJ2-7|TRBV6-1|many|-
CASSRKQAYEQYF
TGTGCCAGCAGTAGAAAGCAGGCCTACGAGCAGTACTTC